The 5 T cell receptor beta chains below all came from one sample that was sequenced in a study of T cell clonality in common variable immunodeficiency (dated by TCRdb to 2014 to 2015). The receptor library was made with the immunoSEQ multiplex PCR assay. Here the immuneACCESS table is served through TCRdb, limited to in-frame sequences with V and J called. Missing clones are a known gap in these copies; in checked studies unresolved V genes cover under half, and the rest lacks a known reason. For this sample, roughly 70,000 clones appear and none is a singleton. The biggest ten clones account for approximately 1.5% of the sample. The sample comprised peripheral blood mononuclear cells. The receptors come from a person aged 18 to 75 in good health.

This clone has a count of ten or more. The CDR3 goes on 3 residues after the read ends, and that part is filled in from the germline J gene. The chain combines TRBV2 with TRBJ2-4; 8 nucleotides align to TRBD1. The ends lost 8 bases at V and 2 bases at J; junction bases unmatched: 8. The length of the CDR3 is 15 residues. The germline V gene encodes CDR1 SNHLY and CDR2 FYNNEI. The DNA read from the CDR3 is TGTGCCAGCGTGGACAGGGATCGTTCCAAAAACATT. Its protein product is CASVDRDRSKNI. The entire CDR3 sequence reads CASVDRDRSKNIQYF.

The sample holds many counts of this clone. Sequencing ends 3 residues short of the CDR3 end; the germline J gene provides the rest. The chain couples TRBV7-3 to TRBJ1-6; 7 bases agree with TRBD1. J gave up 10 bases and V 4 bases, and 7 bases lay outside the gene matches. Germline CDR1 is SGHTA and CDR2 is FQGTGA. The CDR3 has 14 amino acids. CDR3 sequence: CASSSGQVGSPLHF. The sequenced CDR3 bases are TGTGCCAGCAGCTCCGGACAGGTTGGGTCACCC.

The table lists this clone with many counts. The sequenced CDR3 bases are TGTGCCAGCAGCCCGGGGTATGGC. Its protein product is CASSPGYG. The CDR3, in full, reads CASSPGYGYTF. V usage is TRBV7-2 and J usage is TRBJ1-2; D is ambiguous. The read gets to within 3 residues of the CDR3 end, and the germline J gene fills in the rest. Trimming cost V 5 bases and J 5 bases, with 6 bases left between them. The CDR3 is made up of 11 amino acids. Germline-derived CDR1 and CDR2 are SGHTA and FQGNSA.

In this sample, this clone turned up many times. The read halts 3 residues ahead of the CDR3 end, with the missing end drawn from the germline J gene. The rearrangement uses TRBV20-1 and TRBJ2-7, with 9 bases matching TRBD2. This CDR3 has 15 residues. Germline V gives CDR1 DFQATT, CDR2 SNEGSKA (reference sequence). Trimming at V came to 2 bases and at J to 5 bases, leaving 10 bases not matched to a gene. The DNA read from the CDR3 is TGCAGTGCTAGAAAGGTAGCGGGAGCGATAAACGAG. The encoded protein is CSARKVAGAINE. The full CDR3 is CSARKVAGAINEQYF.

In this sample, this clone turned up many times. The missing CDR3 end, 3 residues past where the read stops, is filled in from the germline J gene. The chain employs TRBV19 and TRBJ2-1; 10 nucleotides align to TRBD2. This CDR3 spans 16 amino acids. The trim removed 5 bases at V and 6 bases at J, leaving 10 bases unmatched. The germline V gene has CDR1 LNHDA and CDR2 SQIVND (reference sequence). The sequenced part of the CDR3 DNA is TGTGCCAGTAGTTCAATAAGACTAGCGGGTTCCAATGAG. Its translation is CASSSIRLAGSNE. The CDR3 as a whole reads CASSSIRLAGSNEQFF. Drawing the rest from reference TRBV19 and TRBJ2-1, the complete variable domain is DGGITQSPKYLFRKEGQNVTLSCEQNLNHDAMYWYRQDPGQGLRLIYYSQIVNDFQKGDIAEGYSVSREKKESFPLTVTSAQKNPTAFYLCASSSIRLAGSNEQFFGPGTRLTVL.